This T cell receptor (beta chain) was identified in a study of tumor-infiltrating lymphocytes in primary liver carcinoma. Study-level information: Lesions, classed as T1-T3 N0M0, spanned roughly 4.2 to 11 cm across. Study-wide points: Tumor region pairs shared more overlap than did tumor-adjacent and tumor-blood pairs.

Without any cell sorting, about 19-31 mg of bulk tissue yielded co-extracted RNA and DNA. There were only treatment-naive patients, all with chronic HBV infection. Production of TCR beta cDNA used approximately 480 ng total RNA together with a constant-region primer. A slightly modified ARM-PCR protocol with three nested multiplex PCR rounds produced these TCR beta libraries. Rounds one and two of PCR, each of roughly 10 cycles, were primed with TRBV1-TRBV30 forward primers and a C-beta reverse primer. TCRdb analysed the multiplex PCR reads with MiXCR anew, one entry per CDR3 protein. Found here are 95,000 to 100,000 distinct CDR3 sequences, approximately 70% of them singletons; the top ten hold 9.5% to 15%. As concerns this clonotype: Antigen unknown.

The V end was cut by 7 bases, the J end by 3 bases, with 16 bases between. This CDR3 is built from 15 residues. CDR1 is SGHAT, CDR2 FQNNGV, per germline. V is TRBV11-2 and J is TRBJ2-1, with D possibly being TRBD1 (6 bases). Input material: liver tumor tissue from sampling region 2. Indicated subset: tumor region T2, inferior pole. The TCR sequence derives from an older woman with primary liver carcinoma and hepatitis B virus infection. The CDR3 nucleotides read TGTGCCAGCACCCTTGGACAAGGGGGCTACAATGAGCAGTTCTTC. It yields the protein CASTLGQGGYNEQFF.